These 13 T cell receptor beta chains originate from one sample sequenced in a study of blood T cell repertoires in COVID-19. TCRdb's copy holds only in-frame clones and misses some; the assay was immunoSEQ multiplex PCR. The sample has about 98,000 clones, around 80% seen once. Sequenced sample: peripheral blood. Receptor source: a man in his sixties or seventies with acute or convalescent COVID-19.

This clone appeared a few times. The chain joins TRBV27 to TRBJ2-2; TRBD1 might be the D (6 bases). CDR1 MNHEY and CDR2 SMNVEV come from the germline V gene (reference sequence). Trimming stripped 3 bases from V and 1 base from J, with 12 bases between. The CDR3 has 16 amino acids. Written as DNA, the CDR3 is TGTGCCAGCAGTTTTTCCGGACAGCTGAACACCGGGGAGCTGTTTTTT. Protein: CASSFSGQLNTGELFF.

The genes are TRBV19 and TRBJ2-7, with D possibly TRBD1 on 6 matching bases. V dropped 4 bases and J dropped 3 bases, with 22 bases sitting between them. This CDR3 has 17 residues. Germline assignment: CDR1 LNHDA and CDR2 SQIVND (reference sequence). The CDR3 is CASSTQSRAGANYEQYF. The CDR3 region has the DNA TGTGCCAGTAGTACTCAGTCCAGGGCAGGGGCCAACTACGAGCAGTACTTC.

The rearrangement joins TRBV7-2 to TRBJ2-7, with TRBD2 as a possible D gene (6 bases). The CDR3 extends over 16 amino acids. The germline V gene encodes CDR1 SGHTA and CDR2 FQGNSA. V was clipped by 2 bases and J by 1 base, with 15 bases between them. CDR3 residues: CASSLYAGTDSYEQYF. The CDR3, as DNA: TGTGCCAGCAGCTTATATGCCGGGACTGATTCCTACGAGCAGTACTTC.

This chain links TRBV14 with TRBJ2-7, with D tentatively TRBD1 or TRBD2 (9 bases each). Trimming shortened V by 1 base and J by 3 bases, and 25 bases separated the two germline ends. CDR1 is SGHDN and CDR2 is FVKESK in the germline V gene. The CDR3 has 19 amino acids. For the CDR3, the DNA is TGTGCCAGCAGCCAAGCACCGGGACAGGGAAAAGCGGGAGGCTACGAGCAGTACTTC. The encoded protein is CASSQAPGQGKAGGYEQYF.

The chain carries TRBV7-2 and TRBJ2-7; 13 bases align to TRBD2. Per the germline V gene, CDR1 is SGHTA and CDR2 is FQGNSA. The V segment lost 5 bases and the J segment 3 bases; nucleotides outside the gene matches: 4. The CDR3 runs 15 residues. The CDR3, as DNA: TGTGCCAGCAGCCACGGACTAGCGGGAGACTACGAGCAGTACTTC. It specifies CASSHGLAGDYEQYF.

This clone was counted only a few times. The CDR3 reads CASSDTSGRHTDTQYF. CDR3 coding DNA: TGTGCCAGCAGTGACACTAGCGGGAGACACACAGATACGCAGTATTTT. The V and J genes are TRBV6-4 and TRBJ2-3; 11 bases match TRBD2. Trimming removed 2 bases from V and 2 bases from J; junction bases left unmatched: 3. Looked up from germline, CDR1 is MRHNA and CDR2 is SNTAGT. The CDR3 runs to 16 residues.

The gene calls are TRBV11-3 and TRBJ2-7; a possible D gene is TRBD1 (5 bases). The CDR3 runs to 13 residues. The V gene's germline CDR1 is SGHNT and CDR2 YENEEA. Between the trimmed V and J ends, which lost 3 bases and 4 bases, there was a span of 10 bases. CDR3 in amino acids: CASSFRVGYEQYF. CDR3 nucleotides: TGTGCCAGCAGCTTCAGGGTAGGGTACGAGCAGTACTTC.

V gene TRBV3-1 (or the pseudogene TRBV3-2) combines with J gene TRBJ2-5; D possibly corresponds to TRBD1 (7 bases). Germline CDR1 reads LGHDT; CDR2 reads YNNKEL (reference sequence). V gave up 3 bases and J gave up 4 bases, with 12 bases separating them. The CDR3 extends over 14 amino acids. The CDR3 DNA is TGTGCCAGCAGCCAGCAGGGGGGCTCAGAGACCCAGTACTTC. This translates into CASSQQGGSETQYF.

The chain links TRBV20-1 to TRBJ2-4, with D possibly being TRBD2 (6 bases). The V end lost 3 bases, the J end lost 8 bases, and 17 bases lay between the germline ends. The CDR3 extends over 14 amino acids. CDR1 is DFQATT, CDR2 SNEGSKA, per germline (reference sequence). In DNA, the CDR3 is TGCAGTGCTAGTCCCCTCCGGGACTTCGACATTCAGTACTTC. This gives the protein CSASPLRDFDIQYF.

V gene TRBV11-2 combines with J gene TRBJ2-1; the D gene is possibly TRBD1 (6 bases). Germline CDR1 and CDR2: SGHAT and FQNNGV. CDR3 length equals 14 residues. V dropped 3 bases and J dropped 2 bases, with 8 bases sitting between them. CDR3 sequence: CASSFRGTYNEQFF. The CDR3 DNA follows: TGTGCCAGCAGCTTCAGGGGCACCTACAATGAGCAGTTCTTC.

The chain carries TRBV4-1 and TRBJ2-5; tentative D call: TRBD1 (6 bases). Trimming cost V 1 base and J 0 bases, with 18 bases left between them. Per the germline V gene, CDR1 is MGHRA and CDR2 is YSYEKL. The CDR3 loop spans 18 amino acids. DNA of the CDR3: TGCGCCAGCAGCCAAGCGGGTGGACAGAGAGGATACCAAGAGACCCAGTACTTC. Its translation is CASSQAGGQRGYQETQYF.

The rearrangement links TRBV10-3 to TRBJ2-1, with 13 bases lining up with TRBD2. With 5 bases clipped from V and 6 bases from J, the junction kept 4 bases outside the gene matches. This CDR3 spans 15 amino acids. Germline V CDR1 and CDR2: ENHRY, SYGVKD. CDR3 coding DNA: TGTGCCATCAGTCGAGGACTAGCGGGAGTCAATGAGCAGTTCTTC. Its protein is CAISRGLAGVNEQFF.

This clone was picked up one time. The V call is TRBV28, the J call TRBJ2-1; D call uncertain. Looked up from germline, CDR1 is MDHEN and CDR2 is SYDVKM. CDR3 length equals 12 residues. V was trimmed by 7 bases and J by 7 bases, leaving 11 bases between them. DNA for the CDR3: TGTGCCAGCACCCTTTGGCCGAATGAGCAGTTCTTC. Protein product: CASTLWPNEQFF.